Listed below are T cell receptor beta chains from one sample, sequenced in a study of T cells in tumors after PD-1 blockade. Some clones are missing from TCRdb's copy, which holds only in-frame ones; the method was immunoSEQ multiplex PCR. This table has approximately 47,000 clones, more than 65% appearing once. The source material was PBMCs, sampled before anti-PD-1 treatment. Source of these receptors: a human donor with basal cell carcinoma. The CDR3 runs from the conserved cysteine through the conserved F or W. D genes are given only for firm matches.

v_call	d_call	cdr3_length	j_call	cdr3_aa
TRBV7-2	NA	13	TRBJ1-5	CASSFGRESAQHF
TRBV19	NA	14	TRBJ1-5	CASIRGGSNQPQHF
TRBV5-6	NA	15	TRBJ1-1	CASSLRVRGNTEAFF
TRBV2	TRBD2	16	TRBJ2-7	CASSEYRGEESWEQYF
TRBV28	NA	15	TRBJ1-4	CASSPNRAKNEKLFF
TRBV10-3	TRBD2	15	TRBJ2-3	CATAHGGGAADTQYF
TRBV3-1/TRBV3-2	TRBD1	17	TRBJ1-6	CASSPMTGGPYNSPLHF
TRBV19	TRBD1	16	TRBJ1-2	CASTIKGGQGSYGYTF
TRBV2	NA	15	TRBJ2-1	CASSESASWDNEQFF
TRBV2	NA	12	TRBJ1-2	CASNDRKRGYTF
TRBV5-1	NA	15	TRBJ1-1	CASSFDGISNTEAFF
TRBV4-1	NA	17	TRBJ1-3	CASSQARGRDSGNTIYF
TRBV25-1	TRBD1	14	TRBJ2-7	CASSGGKGADEQYF
TRBV7-5	NA	17	TRBJ1-5	CARSPLRPPRSNQPQHF
TRBV7-9	NA	15	TRBJ1-6	CASSSAGTAKRALHF
TRBV15	TRBD1	15	TRBJ1-1	CATRIGTGLNTEAFF
TRBV7-6	TRBD1	14	TRBJ1-6	CASSTGQGTSPLHF
TRBV9	TRBD1	13	TRBJ2-7	CASSEGQVDEQYF